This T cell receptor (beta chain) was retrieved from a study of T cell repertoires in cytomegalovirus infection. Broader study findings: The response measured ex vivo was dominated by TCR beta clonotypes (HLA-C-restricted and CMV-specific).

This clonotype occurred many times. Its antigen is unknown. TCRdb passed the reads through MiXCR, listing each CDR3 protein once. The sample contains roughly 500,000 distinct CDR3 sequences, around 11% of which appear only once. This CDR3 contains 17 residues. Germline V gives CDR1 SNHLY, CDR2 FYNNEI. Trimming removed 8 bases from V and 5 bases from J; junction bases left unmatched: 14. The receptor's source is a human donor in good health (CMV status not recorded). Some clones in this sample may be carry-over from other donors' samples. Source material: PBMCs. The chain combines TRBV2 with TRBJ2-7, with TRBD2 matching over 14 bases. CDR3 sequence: CASSGLAGEAVYHEQYF. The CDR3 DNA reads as TGTGCCAGCTCGGGACTAGCGGGAGAAGCGGTCTACCACGAGCAGTACTTC.